The 22 T cell receptor beta chains presented below share a single source sample, sequenced in a study of blood T cells in healthy people across ages. Sample-barcoded 5' priming and a J-beta primer mix drove a second PCR of roughly 6 to 12 cycles. One entry per CDR3 protein results from TCRdb running MiXCR on the 5' RACE reads. This sample yields some 900,000 distinct CDR3 sequences, of which 40% to 60% are seen a single time; 13% belongs to the top ten. What was sequenced was blood. The receptors come from a young man in good health.

This clonotype appeared a few times. V usage is TRBV9 and J usage is TRBJ2-1; 7 bases line up with TRBD2. CDR3 length: 11 amino acids. The junction had 3 bases not matched to a gene; V was cut back by 7 bases and J by 8 bases. Germline values: CDR1 SGDLS, CDR2 YYNGEE. CDR3 region: CASGEGYEQFF. The CDR3 DNA is TGTGCCAGCGGGGAGGGTTATGAGCAGTTCTTC.

The J gene is TRBJ2-3, the V gene TRBV6-1; D gene ambiguous. V was clipped by 6 bases and J by 0 bases, with 10 bases between them. Per germline, CDR1 MNHNS and CDR2 SASEGT. CDR3 length equals 14 residues. CDR3 protein: CASRSRVSTDTQYF. CDR3 nucleotide sequence: TGTGCCAGCAGGAGTAGGGTTAGCACAGATACGCAGTATTTT.

This chain connects TRBV12-3 or TRBV12-4 to TRBJ1-2; TRBD1 agrees at 9 bases. V was clipped by 10 bases and J by 4 bases; unmatched bases: 13. This CDR3 is built from 15 residues. CDR3 in amino acids: CATRAGTGIRYGYTF. As DNA, the CDR3 is TGTGCCACCCGTGCCGGGACAGGGATTCGCTATGGCTACACCTTC.

The CDR3 sequence: CASSLGASGSRYEQYF. The DNA of the CDR3 is TGTGCCAGCAGCTTAGGGGCTAGCGGGAGTAGATACGAGCAGTACTTC. The rearrangement joins TRBV11-2 to TRBJ2-7, with 10 bases aligning to TRBD2. This CDR3 region has 16 residues. V was clipped by 1 base and J by 4 bases; unmatched bases: 7. Looked up from germline, CDR1 is SGHAT and CDR2 is FQNNGV. Using reference TRBV11-2 and TRBJ2-7 for the parts outside the CDR3, the full variable domain is EAGVAQSPRYKIIEKRQSVAFWCNPISGHATLYWYQQILGQGPKLLIQFQNNGVVDDSQLPKDRFSAERLKGVDSTLKIQPAKLEDSAVYLCASSLGASGSRYEQYFGPGTRLTVT.

This rearrangement joins TRBV3-1 to TRBJ1-2; tentatively, D is TRBD1 (6 bases). This CDR3 has 13 residues. CDR1 and CDR2 from the germline V gene are LGHDT and YNNKEL (reference sequence). Trimming cost V 1 base and J 10 bases, with 13 bases left between them. The CDR3 loop is CASSQGYRVNYTF. CDR3 nucleotide sequence: TGTGCCAGCAGCCAAGGATACAGGGTCAACTACACCTTC.

The chain uses TRBV6-2 or TRBV6-3 and TRBJ1-1; no clear D gene. V was pared by 3 bases and J by 8 bases, with 13 bases between. CDR1 MNHEY and CDR2 SVGEGT come from the germline V gene. This CDR3 is 13 amino acids long. The CDR3 nucleotides read TGTGCCAGCAGTTATAAAGGGAACATGGAAGCTTTCTTT. Its protein product is CASSYKGNMEAFF.

CDR3 region: CASSLVSRHTEAFF. The CDR3 nucleotides read TGTGCCAGCAGCTTAGTTTCTCGCCACACTGAAGCTTTCTTT. The chain links TRBV7-2 to TRBJ1-1; the D is unclear. Germline V gene sequence: CDR1 SGHTA, CDR2 FQGNSA. Between the trimmed V and J ends, which lost 1 base and 3 bases, there was a span of 9 bases. The CDR3 runs 14 residues. Looking up the rest from reference TRBV7-2 and TRBJ1-1 gives the full variable domain: GAGVSQSPSNKVTEKGKDVELRCDPISGHTALYWYRQSLGQGLEFLIYFQGNSAPDKSGLPSDRFSAERTGGSVSTLTIQRTQQEDSAVYLCASSLVSRHTEAFFGQGTRLTVV.

This clonotype was seen only once. A much larger clone differs by one base, so this may be a read error. Lacking the conserved final phenylalanine or tryptophan, this CDR3 likely reflects a read error. This chain connects TRBV7-9 to TRBJ1-2; D is undetermined. The CDR3 runs 15 residues. Germline CDR1 is SEHNR and CDR2 is FQNEAQ (reference sequence). V was shortened by 5 bases and J by 1 base, with 14 bases between the two germline ends. The CDR3 here is CASSKGGSRNYGYTL. The DNA of the CDR3 is TGTGCCAGCAGCAAAGGCGGCAGCCGTAACTATGGCTACACCTTA.

On this clonotype itself: The junction does not match germline at one end; this may be a read error. J is TRBJ2-5 and V is TRBV6-1; the D gene is possibly TRBD2 (6 bases). Germline V gene data show CDR1 as MNHNS and CDR2 as SASEGT. This CDR3 has 13 residues. CDR3 region: CASGETRKETQYF. CDR3 DNA: TGTGCCAGCGGTGAGACTAGAAAAGAGACCCAGTACTTC.

V and J are TRBV12-3 or TRBV12-4 and TRBJ2-3; possibly TRBD2 for D (6 bases). The CDR3 loop spans 13 amino acids. V shed 2 bases and J shed 15 bases, with 18 bases lying between them. The CDR3 bases are TGTGCCAGCAGTTTATCGGGGGAGGATACGGAATATTTT. Protein: CASSLSGEDTEYF.

CDR3 amino acids: CASSPSADPLGLQYF. CDR3 nucleotide sequence: TGTGCCAGCTCACCTTCGGCCGACCCGTTGGGTCTTCAGTACTTC. This chain connects TRBV18 to TRBJ2-7; no firm D call. This CDR3 has 15 amino acids. The V gene's germline CDR1 is KGHSH and CDR2 LQKENI. The germline V and J ends were trimmed by 3 bases and 10 bases, with 22 bases remaining between them.

The chain carries TRBV3-1 and TRBJ2-4; 9 bases line up with TRBD1. Matching the DNA end better, TRBJ2-5 makes the J call doubtful. Germline CDR1 reads LGHDT; CDR2 reads YNNKEL (reference sequence). CDR3 length: 15 residues. CDR3 residues: CASSPGTGRRETQYF. In DNA, the CDR3 is TGTGCCAGCAGCCCCGGGACAGGGAGGAGGGAGACCCAGTACTTC.

The rearrangement uses TRBV2 and TRBJ2-3; TRBD2 might be the D (7 bases). The CDR3 length is 15 residues. V dropped 6 bases and J dropped 1 base, with 14 bases sitting between them. Germline V gene sequence: CDR1 SNHLY, CDR2 FYNNEI. CDR3 protein: CASSLFGGRTDTQYF. The CDR3 bases are TGTGCCAGCAGCCTCTTCGGGGGGCGCACAGATACGCAGTATTTT.

The chain combines TRBV14 with TRBJ2-5, with a possible D match to TRBD1 (6 bases). This CDR3 region has 16 residues. Germline lookup yields CDR1 SGHDN and CDR2 FVKESK. V lost 1 base and J lost 5, with 17 bases in between. CDR3 in DNA: TGTGCCAGCAGCCAAGGACGACAGGCACCTTTTGAGACCCAGTACTTC. It specifies CASSQGRQAPFETQYF.

This chain joins TRBV10-3 and TRBJ1-4; D is undetermined. Deletions cut 10 bases from V and 11 bases from J, with 14 bases between. Germline V gives CDR1 ENHRY, CDR2 SYGVKD. There are 11 residues in the CDR3. The DNA for the CDR3 is TGTGCCACGCCAGTCGACTATAAACTGTTTTTT. As protein: CATPVDYKLFF.

This rearrangement joins TRBV4-1 to TRBJ1-1; 10 bases match TRBD1. Germline V lookup: CDR1 MGHRA, CDR2 YSYEKL. The CDR3 runs 16 residues. V was pared by 5 bases and J by 4 bases, with 10 bases of the junction left unmatched. The CDR3, as DNA: TGCGCCAGCAGCAAAGCCCTGGACAGGGGGAGCACTGAAGCTTTCTTT. Translation gives CASSKALDRGSTEAFF.

The chain links TRBV12-3 or TRBV12-4 to TRBJ2-5; D call uncertain. CDR3 size: 13 residues. Trimming left V 6 bases short and J 11 bases short, with 19 bases between. The CDR3 DNA reads TGTGCCAGCAGCCCTCGACTGGGCAATGAGCAGTACTTC. This sequence encodes CASSPRLGNEQYF.

J is TRBJ2-3 and V is TRBV11-3; D possibly corresponds to TRBD2 (5 bases). This CDR3 is 12 amino acids long. Between the trimmed V and J ends, which lost 0 bases and 11 bases, there was a span of 9 bases. The germline gives CDR1 SGHNT, CDR2 YENEEA. CDR3 DNA sequence: TGTGCCAGCAGCTTAGATTCCCGGGGGCAGTATTTT. This sequence encodes CASSLDSRGQYF.

This clonotype was seen more than once but under ten times. This chain joins TRBV28 and TRBJ2-3, with D unresolved. CDR1 is MDHEN and CDR2 is SYDVKM in the germline V gene. Deletions cut 7 bases from V and 4 bases from J, with 9 bases between. The CDR3 runs 12 residues. The CDR3 region has the DNA TGTGCCAGCACCCGGCCTGCAGATACGCAGTATTTT. Amino acids: CASTRPADTQYF.

Details on this clonotype: One junction end does not reproduce the germline sequence, and a read error may be involved. The rearrangement links TRBV7-2 to TRBJ1-1; no firm D call. Germline values: CDR1 SGHTA, CDR2 FQGNSA. The CDR3 is made up of 13 amino acids. CDR3 in amino acids: CASILRRNTEAFF. The CDR3 DNA reads as TGTGCCAGCATCTTAAGGCGGAACACTGAAGCTTTCTTT.

This clonotype was counted between two and nine times. This chain links TRBV6-5 with TRBJ2-1; possible D gene TRBD1, 6 bases. This CDR3 spans 13 amino acids. Germline assignment: CDR1 MNHEY and CDR2 SVGAGI. V dropped 7 bases and J dropped 6 bases, with 13 bases sitting between them. This CDR3 is CASMRGSLNEQFF. CDR3 sequence (DNA): TGTGCCAGCATGAGGGGGTCCCTCAATGAGCAGTTCTTC.

J is TRBJ1-5 and V is TRBV20-1, with a possible D match to TRBD1 (5 bases). The CDR3 has 13 amino acids. Trimming pared 5 bases from V and 1 base from J, leaving 9 bases between. The germline gives CDR1 DFQATT, CDR2 SNEGSKA (reference sequence). The CDR3 loop is CSAGARSNQPQHF. The CDR3, as DNA: TGCAGTGCTGGGGCTCGGAGCAATCAGCCCCAGCATTTT.